This TCR beta chain was obtained from a study of regulatory T cells in long-lasting Graves disease. Sequencing libraries for TCR beta were prepared with iRepertoire HTBI primers and Arm-PCR of CDR3 regions. TCRdb reanalysed the multiplex PCR reads using MiXCR and keeps one entry per CDR3 protein. The sample lists about 290,000 distinct CDR3 sequences, around a fifth occurring once. The time point is: persistent/refractory GD, antithyroid drugs over 5 years with positive TRAb. RNA extracted from PBMCs served as the sequencing template. In this cohort, patients came from an endocrinology department located in Xi'an, China. Germline loops: CDR1 SGHKS, CDR2 YYEKEE (reference sequence). Trimming cost V 0 bases and J 8 bases, with 11 bases left between them. CDR3 length: 14 residues.

The specimen comprised peripheral blood mononuclear cells (PBMCs), sampled when the disease was refractory, from a patient treated with antithyroid drugs. This TCR came from a female donor with Graves disease. The chain is built from TRBV5-5 and TRBJ1-4; D is ambiguous. The chain's CDR3 is CASSLGVGKEKLFF. The CDR3, as DNA: TGTGCCAGCAGCTTGGGAGTAGGGAAGGAAAAACTGTTTTTT.